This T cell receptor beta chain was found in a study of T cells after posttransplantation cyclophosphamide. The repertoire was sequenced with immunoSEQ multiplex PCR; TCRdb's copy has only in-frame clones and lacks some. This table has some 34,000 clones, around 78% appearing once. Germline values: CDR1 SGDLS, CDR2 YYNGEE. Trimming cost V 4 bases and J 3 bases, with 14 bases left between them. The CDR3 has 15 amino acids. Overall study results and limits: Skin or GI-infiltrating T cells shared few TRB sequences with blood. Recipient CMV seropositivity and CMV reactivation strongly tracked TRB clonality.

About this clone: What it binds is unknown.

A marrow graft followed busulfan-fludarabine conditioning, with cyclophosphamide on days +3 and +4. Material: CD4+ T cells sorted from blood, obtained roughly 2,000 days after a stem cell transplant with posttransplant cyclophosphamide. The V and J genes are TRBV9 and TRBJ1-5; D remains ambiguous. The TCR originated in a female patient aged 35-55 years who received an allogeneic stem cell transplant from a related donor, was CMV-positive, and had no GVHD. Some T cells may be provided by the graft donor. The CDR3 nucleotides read TGTGCCAGCAGCAGAGGGTTCAGCCCCAATCAGCCCCAGCATTTT. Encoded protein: CASSRGFSPNQPQHF.